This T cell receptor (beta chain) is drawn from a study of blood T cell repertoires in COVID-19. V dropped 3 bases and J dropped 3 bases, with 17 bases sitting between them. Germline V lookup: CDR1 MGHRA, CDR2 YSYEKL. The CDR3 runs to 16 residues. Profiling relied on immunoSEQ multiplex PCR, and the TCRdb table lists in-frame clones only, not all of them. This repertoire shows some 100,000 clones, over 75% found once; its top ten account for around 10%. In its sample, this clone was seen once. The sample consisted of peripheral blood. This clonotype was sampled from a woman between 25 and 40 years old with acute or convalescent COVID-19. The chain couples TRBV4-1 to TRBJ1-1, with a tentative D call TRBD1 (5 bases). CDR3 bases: TGCGCCAGCAGCCAGGCTACAAAGACGGGGGACACTGAAGCTTTCTTT. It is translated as CASSQATKTGDTEAFF.